This entry lists 6 T cell receptor beta chains sequenced from one sample in a study of T cell responses to AZD1222 COVID-19 vaccine. Generated by immunoSEQ multiplex PCR, the TCRdb table keeps only in-frame clones and is missing some. The sample holds 120,000 or so clones, 70% to 90% seen once. Material: peripheral blood, obtained on day 0 of AZD1222 vaccination. Receptors originate from an adult in good health.

CDR3 sequence reads: CASSEVRLAGASETQYF. As DNA, the CDR3 is TGTGCCAGCAGTGAGGTGCGGCTAGCGGGGGCCTCAGAGACCCAGTACTTC. The chain is built from TRBV2 and TRBJ2-5, with 10 positions matching TRBD2. CDR1 is SNHLY and CDR2 is FYNNEI in the germline V gene. The CDR3 is 17 amino acids. V shed 3 bases, J shed 4 bases, and the junction held 11 bases outside the gene matches. The whole variable domain, remainder taken from reference TRBV2 and TRBJ2-5, is EPEVTQTPSHQVTQMGQEVILRCVPISNHLYFYWYRQILGQKVEFLVSFYNNEISEKSEIFDDQFSVERPDGSNFTLKIRSTKLEDSAMYFCASSEVRLAGASETQYFGPGTRLLVL.

The rearrangement uses TRBV30 and TRBJ2-3; 10 bases map to TRBD2. V shed 0 bases and J 5 bases; nucleotides not matched to a gene: 5. This CDR3 region has 15 residues. Germline-derived CDR1 and CDR2 are GTSNPN and SVGIG (reference sequence). The DNA of the CDR3 is TGTGCCTGGAGTGTACATGGGACTAGCGAAGATACGCAGTATTTT. Its protein is CAWSVHGTSEDTQYF.

The J gene is TRBJ1-6, the V gene TRBV6-4; D is possibly TRBD1 (5 bases). Trimming pared 5 bases from V and 6 bases from J, leaving 11 bases between. This CDR3 has 14 amino acids. Germline V gene data show CDR1 as MRHNA and CDR2 as SNTAGT. CDR3 bases: TGTGCCAGCAGTCGGGACGAGATTAATTCACCCCTCCACTTT. This codes for CASSRDEINSPLHF.

The genes are TRBV4-1 and TRBJ2-5, with a tentative D call TRBD1 (5 bases). CDR1 is MGHRA and CDR2 is YSYEKL in the germline V gene. The CDR3 sequence is 14 residues long. With 0 bases removed from V and 7 bases from J, the gap between germline ends came to 12 bases. This CDR3 reads CASSQDDSQLTQYF. The CDR3, as DNA: TGCGCCAGCAGCCAAGATGACAGCCAATTGACCCAGTACTTC.

The sample holds a few counts of this clone. The chain uses TRBV5-4 and TRBJ2-7, with 9 positions matching TRBD2. Germline loops: CDR1 SGHNT, CDR2 YYREEE (reference sequence). V lost 1 base and J lost 5; bases outside the gene matches: 4. The CDR3 has 14 amino acids. CDR3 nucleotide sequence: TGTGCCAGCAGCTTGAGCGGGGGGTCCCACGAGCAGTACTTC. Amino acids: CASSLSGGSHEQYF. The entire variable domain, with the rest obtained from reference TRBV5-4 and TRBJ2-7, is as follows: ETGVTQSPTHLIKTRGQQVTLRCSSQSGHNTVSWYQQALGQGPQFIFQYYREEENGRGNFPPRFSGLQFPNYSSELNVNALELDDSALYLCASSLSGGSHEQYFGPGTRLTVT.

This chain joins TRBV5-1 and TRBJ1-2; tentative D call: TRBD1 (5 bases). Trimming removed 3 bases at V and 3 bases at J, with 15 bases between. Germline V gives CDR1 SGHRS, CDR2 YFSETQ. The length of the CDR3 is 15 residues. The chain's CDR3 is CASSSKPGTDYGYTF. In DNA, the CDR3 is TGCGCCAGCAGCTCAAAGCCCGGGACGGACTATGGCTACACCTTC.